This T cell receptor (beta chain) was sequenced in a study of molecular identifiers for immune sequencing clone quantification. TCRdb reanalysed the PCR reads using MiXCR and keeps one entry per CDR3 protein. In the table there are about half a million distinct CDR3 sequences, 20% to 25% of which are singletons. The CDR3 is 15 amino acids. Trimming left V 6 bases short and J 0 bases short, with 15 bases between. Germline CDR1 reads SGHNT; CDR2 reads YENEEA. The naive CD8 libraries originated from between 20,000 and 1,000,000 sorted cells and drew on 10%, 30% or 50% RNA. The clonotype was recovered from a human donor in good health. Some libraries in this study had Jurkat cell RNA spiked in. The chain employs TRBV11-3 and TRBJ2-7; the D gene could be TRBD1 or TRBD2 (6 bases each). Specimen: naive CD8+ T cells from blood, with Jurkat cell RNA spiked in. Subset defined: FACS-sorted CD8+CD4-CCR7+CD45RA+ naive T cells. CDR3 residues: CASSDGGGSSYEQYF. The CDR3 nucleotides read TGTGCCAGCAGTGACGGAGGGGGGAGCTCCTACGAGCAGTACTTC.